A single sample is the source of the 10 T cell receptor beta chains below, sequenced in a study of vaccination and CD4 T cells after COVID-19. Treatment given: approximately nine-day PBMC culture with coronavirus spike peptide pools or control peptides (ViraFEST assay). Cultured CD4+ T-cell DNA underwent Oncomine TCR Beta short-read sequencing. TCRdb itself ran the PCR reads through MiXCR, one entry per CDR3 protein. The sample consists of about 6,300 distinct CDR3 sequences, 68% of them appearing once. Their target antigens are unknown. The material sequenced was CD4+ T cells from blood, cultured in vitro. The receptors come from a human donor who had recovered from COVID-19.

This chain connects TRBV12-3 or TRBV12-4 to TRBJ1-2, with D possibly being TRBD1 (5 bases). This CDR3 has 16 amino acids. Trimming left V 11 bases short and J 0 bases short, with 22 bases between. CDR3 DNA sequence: TGTGCCTCCCTACGGGGGACGCCTTTCCCTAACTATGGCTACACCTTC. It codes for CASLRGTPFPNYGYTF.

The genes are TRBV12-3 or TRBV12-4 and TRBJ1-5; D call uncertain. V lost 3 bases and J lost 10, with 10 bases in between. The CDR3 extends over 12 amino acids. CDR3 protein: CASSFVWGPQHF. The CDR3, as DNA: TGTGCCAGCAGTTTCGTCTGGGGACCCCAGCATTTT.

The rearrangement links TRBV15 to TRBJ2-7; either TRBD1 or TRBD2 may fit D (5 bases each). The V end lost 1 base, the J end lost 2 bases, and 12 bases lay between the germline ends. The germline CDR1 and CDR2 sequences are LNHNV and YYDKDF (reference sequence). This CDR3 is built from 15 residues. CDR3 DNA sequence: TGTGCCACCAGCAGAGGGGGGACGCAGGCCTACGAGCAGTACTTC. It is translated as CATSRGGTQAYEQYF.

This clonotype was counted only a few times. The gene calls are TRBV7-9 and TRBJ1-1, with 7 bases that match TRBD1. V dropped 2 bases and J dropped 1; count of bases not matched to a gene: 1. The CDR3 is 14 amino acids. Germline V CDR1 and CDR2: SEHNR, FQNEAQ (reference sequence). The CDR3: CASSLRTGNTEAFF. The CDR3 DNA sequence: TGTGCCAGCAGCTTAAGGACAGGGAACACTGAAGCTTTCTTT.

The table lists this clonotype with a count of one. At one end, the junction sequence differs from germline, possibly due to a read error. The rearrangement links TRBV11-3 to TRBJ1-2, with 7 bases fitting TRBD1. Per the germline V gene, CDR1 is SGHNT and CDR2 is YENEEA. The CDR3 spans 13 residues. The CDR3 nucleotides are TGTGCCAGTAGCTTAGGGGGCGCGCGGGGCTACACCTTC. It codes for CASSLGGARGYTF.

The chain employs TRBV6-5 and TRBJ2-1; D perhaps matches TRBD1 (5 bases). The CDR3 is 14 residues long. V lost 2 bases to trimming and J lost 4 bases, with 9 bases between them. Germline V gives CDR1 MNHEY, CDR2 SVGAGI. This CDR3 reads CASSYLDSYNEQFF. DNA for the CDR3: TGTGCCAGCAGTTACCTAGACAGTTACAATGAGCAGTTCTTC.

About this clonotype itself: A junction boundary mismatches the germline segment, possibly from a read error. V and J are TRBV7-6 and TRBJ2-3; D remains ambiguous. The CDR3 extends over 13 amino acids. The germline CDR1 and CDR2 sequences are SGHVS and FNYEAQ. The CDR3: CASSLDGTDTQYF. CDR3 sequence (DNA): TGTGCTAGCAGCTTAGATGGCACAGATACGCAGTATTTT.

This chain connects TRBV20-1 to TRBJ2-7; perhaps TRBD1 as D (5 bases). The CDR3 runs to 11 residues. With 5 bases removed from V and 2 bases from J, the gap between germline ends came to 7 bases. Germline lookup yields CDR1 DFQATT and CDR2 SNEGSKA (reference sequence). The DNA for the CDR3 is TGCAGTGCTTACAGGCCCTACGAGCAGTACTTC. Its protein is CSAYRPYEQYF.

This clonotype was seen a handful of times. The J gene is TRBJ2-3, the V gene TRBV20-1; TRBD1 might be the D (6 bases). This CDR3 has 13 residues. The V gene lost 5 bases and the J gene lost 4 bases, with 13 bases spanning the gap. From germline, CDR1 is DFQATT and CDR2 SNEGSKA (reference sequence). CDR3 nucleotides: TGCAGTGCTGAGGGACAAGGCTCAGATACGCAGTATTTT. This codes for CSAEGQGSDTQYF.

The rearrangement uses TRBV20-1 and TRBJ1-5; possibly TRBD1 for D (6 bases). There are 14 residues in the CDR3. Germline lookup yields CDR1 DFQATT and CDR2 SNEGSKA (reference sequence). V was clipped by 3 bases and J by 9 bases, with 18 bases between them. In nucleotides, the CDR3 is TGCAGTGCTAGGGACAGCAGGAGATTGACGCCCCAGCATTTT. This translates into CSARDSRRLTPQHF.